The following is a T cell receptor beta chain sequence with its context. In the authors' workflow: Scientists estimated how many nucleated cells there were by amplifying reference gene primers. Data came from immunoSEQ multiplex PCR; TCRdb stores just in-frame clones and leaves some out. V and J calls and clone size are copied from that table; D and trimming were computed from the DNA. The sample has about 280,000 clones; 80% to 90% are singletons. The CDR3 has 17 amino acids. Deletions cut 6 bases from V and 9 bases from J, with 29 bases between. Germline V lookup: CDR1 SNHLY, CDR2 FYNNEI. The record originates from a study of blood T cell repertoires in COVID-19. The wider study: T cells, B-cell-depleted T cells, or PBMCs provided the cDNA or gDNA that served as material.

V gene TRBV2 combines with J gene TRBJ1-1; a possible D gene is TRBD1 (6 bases). The sample taken for sequencing was peripheral blood. The receptor comes from a woman in her seventies with acute or convalescent COVID-19. In nucleotides, the CDR3 is TGTGCCAGCAGCCGCTCCCTTGGGGTCCGGGACACCAATCAAGCTTTCTTT. Its translation: CASSRSLGVRDTNQAFF.